The rows below give T cell receptor beta chains drawn from one sample of a study of blood T cells in healthy people across ages. TCRdb itself ran the 5' RACE reads through MiXCR, one entry per CDR3 protein. The repertoire holds hundreds of thousands of distinct CDR3 sequences, with around 50% as singletons. Sequencing was carried out using blood. These receptors all stem from a man aged 35 to 55 in good health. Each CDR3 is given without its conserved first and last residue.

v_call: TRBV5-1; j_call: TRBJ2-3; cdr3_aa: ASSSRTSGGAVADTQY
v_call: TRBV28; j_call: TRBJ2-5; cdr3_aa: ASSLYGARETQY
v_call: TRBV9; j_call: TRBJ2-1; cdr3_aa: ASSVGSGGVNNEQF
v_call: TRBV5-1; j_call: TRBJ1-1; cdr3_aa: ASSRGQGLAEAF
v_call: TRBV20-1; j_call: TRBJ2-3; cdr3_aa: SAVGLAGEDTQY
v_call: TRBV6-2/TRBV6-3; j_call: TRBJ1-1; cdr3_aa: ASSYQIGQGSYLNTEAF
v_call: TRBV28; j_call: TRBJ2-5; cdr3_aa: ASSRRRGLQETQY
v_call: TRBV10-3; j_call: TRBJ2-5; cdr3_aa: AISEPRTGSPSNEQY
v_call: TRBV7-2; j_call: TRBJ2-5; cdr3_aa: ASSIQTSSETQY
v_call: TRBV28; j_call: TRBJ2-7; cdr3_aa: ASSSRRRQNYEQY
v_call: TRBV27; j_call: TRBJ2-7; cdr3_aa: ASSFFVLAGAPSYNEQY
v_call: TRBV5-1; j_call: TRBJ1-2; cdr3_aa: ASSFRDGDYGYT
v_call: TRBV7-9; j_call: TRBJ1-1; cdr3_aa: ASRPPGQGISDTEAF
v_call: TRBV6-2/TRBV6-3; j_call: TRBJ2-5; cdr3_aa: ASAPTLQGPRTY
v_call: TRBV7-9; j_call: TRBJ2-5; cdr3_aa: ASSFRDQETQY
v_call: TRBV6-2/TRBV6-3; j_call: TRBJ1-5; cdr3_aa: ASSTRSGVDQPQH
v_call: TRBV12-3/TRBV12-4; j_call: TRBJ1-2; cdr3_aa: ASSLIGTGYGYT
v_call: TRBV5-6; j_call: TRBJ2-2; cdr3_aa: ASTRTANTGELF
v_call: TRBV5-4; j_call: TRBJ2-6; cdr3_aa: ASSLNSGLGANVLT
v_call: TRBV9; j_call: TRBJ2-5; cdr3_aa: ASSVASGREETQY
v_call: TRBV4-1; j_call: TRBJ1-2; cdr3_aa: ASSQDLGADYGYT
v_call: TRBV29-1; j_call: TRBJ2-7; cdr3_aa: SAGSGTGGYEQY